This TCR beta chain was found in a study of spatial heterogeneity in lung cancer. Study-level results: Ubiquitous expanded tumor TCRs appeared in blood more at resection than follow-up.

A note on this clonotype: Its antigen remains unknown.

Time point in this sample: sample taken at primary tumor resection. Unsorted tumor, nontumor lung tissue or cryopreserved PBMC supplied the whole RNA. CDR1 is SGHDN, CDR2 FVKESK, per germline. There are 16 residues in the CDR3. J gave up 4 bases and V 0 bases, and 7 bases lay outside the gene matches. Individually, TCR cDNA molecules were each labelled with a unique molecular identifier. TCRdb re-derived calls from the 5' RACE reads in MiXCR, one entry per CDR3 protein. This table has tens of thousands of distinct CDR3 sequences, roughly an eighth appearing once. The V and J genes are TRBV14 and TRBJ2-5, with 8 bases that match TRBD2. Sequencing used PBMCs, obtained at surgery. The receptor was derived from a male donor with early-stage non-small cell lung cancer. The CDR3 DNA reads TGTGCCAGCAGCCAAGATATTGCTAGCGGGTTAGAGACCCAGTACTTC. It is translated as CASSQDIASGLETQYF.